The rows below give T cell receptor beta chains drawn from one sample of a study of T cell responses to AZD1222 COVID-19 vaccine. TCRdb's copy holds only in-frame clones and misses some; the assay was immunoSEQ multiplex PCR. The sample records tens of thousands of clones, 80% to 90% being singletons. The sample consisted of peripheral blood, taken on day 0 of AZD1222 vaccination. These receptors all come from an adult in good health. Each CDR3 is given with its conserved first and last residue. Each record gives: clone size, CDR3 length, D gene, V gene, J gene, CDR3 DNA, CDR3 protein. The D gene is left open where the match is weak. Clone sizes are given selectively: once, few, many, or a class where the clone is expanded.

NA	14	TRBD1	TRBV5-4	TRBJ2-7	TGTGCCAGCAGTCCCGGGACAGGGGGATACGAGCAGTACTTC	CASSPGTGGYEQYF
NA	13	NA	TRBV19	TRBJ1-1	TGTGCCAGCAACGGCTGGACGTACGCAGAAGCTTTCTTT	CASNGWTYAEAFF
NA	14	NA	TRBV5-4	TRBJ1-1	TGTGCCAGCAGCTTGGCCCAGGCATACACTGAAGCTTTCTTT	CASSLAQAYTEAFF
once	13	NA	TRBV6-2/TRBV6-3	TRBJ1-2	TGTGCCAGCAGTTACGCCTTGAACTATGGCTACACCTTC	CASSYALNYGYTF
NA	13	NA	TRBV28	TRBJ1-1	TGTGCCAGCAGTTTAACGGGGAACACTGAAGCTTTCTTT	CASSLTGNTEAFF
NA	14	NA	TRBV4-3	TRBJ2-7	TGCGCCAGCAGCCAAGAGGCAGGGTACTACGAGCAGTACTTC	CASSQEAGYYEQYF
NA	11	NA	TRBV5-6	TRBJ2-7	TGTGCCAGCAGCTCCTCAAAACAGCAGTACTTC	CASSSSKQQYF
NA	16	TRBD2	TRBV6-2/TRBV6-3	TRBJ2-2	TGTGCCAGCAGTCCCGGGACTAGCGTTAACACCGGGGAGCTGTTTTTT	CASSPGTSVNTGELFF
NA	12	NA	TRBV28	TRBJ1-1	TGTGCCAGCAGTTCATACAGGGTTGAAGCTTTCTTT	CASSSYRVEAFF
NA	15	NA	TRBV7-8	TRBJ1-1	TGTGCCAGCAGCTTACCCAGGGGTATGGACACTGAAGCTTTCTTT	CASSLPRGMDTEAFF
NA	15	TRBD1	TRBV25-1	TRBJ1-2	TGTGCCAGCAGTGAATTTGGACAGGGGGCAAACGGCTACACCTTC	CASSEFGQGANGYTF
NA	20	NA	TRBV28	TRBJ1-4	TGTGCCAGCAGTTCGATTGGGACCAGCGGCGATGGGGCTGTGAAGAAGCGGCTGTTTTTT	CASSSIGTSGDGAVKKRLFF
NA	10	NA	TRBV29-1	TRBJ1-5	TGCAGCGTCAAAAGACAGCCCCAGCATTTT	CSVKRQPQHF
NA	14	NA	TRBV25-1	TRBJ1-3	TGTGCCAGCAGTTCCCACCGCTCTGGAAACACCATATATTTT	CASSSHRSGNTIYF
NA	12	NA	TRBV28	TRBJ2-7	TGTGCCAGCACCACAGGGAGCGACGAGCAGTACTTC	CASTTGSDEQYF